Here is one TCR beta chain with its context. This sample stems from a study of T-cell reconstitution after alpha-beta-depleted transplantation in children. The CDR3 extends over 14 amino acids. V was pared by 9 bases and J by 5 bases, with 20 bases between. The V gene's germline CDR1 is SGHRS and CDR2 YFSETQ. Unique molecular identifiers tagged the TCRbeta library. A single record per CDR3 protein comes from TCRdb applying MiXCR to the PCR reads. This sample has about 370,000 distinct CDR3 sequences, with around 21% found just once. Sequenced here: PBMCs from the stem cell graft donor, sampled from the stem cell graft. The TCR sequence derives from a human donor who donated a stem cell graft to a child with acute myeloid leukemia. V usage is TRBV5-1 and J usage is TRBJ2-5, with D perhaps TRBD2 (5 bases). CDR3: CANRRTVPRETQYF. DNA for the CDR3: TGCGCCAACCGAAGGACTGTACCGCGGGAGACCCAGTACTTC.